A selection of T cell receptor beta chains follows, all from one sample in a study of a mutant IDH1 vaccine in newly diagnosed glioma. The data were produced by immunoSEQ multiplex PCR, yet TCRdb's version contains in-frame clones alone and is incomplete. The repertoire includes 88,000 or so clones, around 85% of them detected once, and roughly 2% sits in the top ten. These receptors lack a known antigen. Sequenced material: PBMCs, taken from a glioma patient whose treatment included an IDH1 peptide vaccine. The receptors were gathered from a young man with glioma. Some clones in this sample may be carry-over from other donors' samples. Both conserved end residues are part of each CDR3. D genes are given only for firm matches. The size entry is marked missing in some rows and otherwise reads once, few, many or a size class.

clone_size	v_call	j_call	d_call	cdr3_aa	cdr3_nt
-	TRBV5-1	TRBJ1-1	TRBD1	CASSSTGENTEAFF	TGCGCCAGCAGCTCGACAGGGGAGAACACTGAAGCTTTCTTT
-	TRBV2	TRBJ2-7	TRBD2	CASPGRGGQYF	TGTGCCAGCCCAGGGAGGGGAGGGCAGTACTTC
-	TRBV4-1	TRBJ2-3	-	CASSPFTRGNTDTQYF	TGCGCCAGCAGCCCCTTTACTAGGGGCAACACAGATACGCAGTATTTT
-	TRBV5-4	TRBJ1-2	TRBD1	CASSTGGEGYGYTF	TGTGCCAGCAGCACAGGGGGCGAGGGCTATGGCTACACCTTC
-	TRBV30	TRBJ2-3	-	CAFSRLLWDTQYF	TGTGCCTTCTCCCGACTTCTCTGGGATACGCAGTATTTT
-	TRBV9	TRBJ1-1	-	CASSVGQFNTEAFF	TGTGCCAGCAGCGTCGGACAGTTTAACACTGAAGCTTTCTTT
-	TRBV27	TRBJ2-3	-	CASSLRVLGDTQYF	TGTGCCAGCAGTTTACGGGTCCTGGGAGATACGCAGTATTTT
-	TRBV20-1	TRBJ2-7	-	CSANWIIEQYF	TGCAGTGCAAACTGGATTATCGAGCAGTACTTC
-	TRBV5-1	TRBJ2-1	-	CASSPGGGSYNEQFF	TGCGCCAGCAGCCCCGGAGGGGGCTCCTACAATGAGCAGTTCTTC
-	TRBV2	TRBJ2-1	-	CASSGARYNEQFF	TGTGCCAGCAGTGGGGCTCGATACAATGAGCAGTTCTTC
once	TRBV20-1	TRBJ2-5	-	CSAGYQETQYF	TGCAGTGCCGGGTACCAAGAGACCCAGTACTTC
-	TRBV29-1	TRBJ2-6	-	CSVEPSSGANVLTF	TGCAGCGTTGAGCCCAGCTCTGGGGCCAACGTCCTGACTTTC
-	TRBV9	TRBJ2-2	-	CASSPIGRTHTGELFF	TGTGCCAGCAGCCCAATTGGACGGACACACACCGGGGAGCTGTTTTTT
-	TRBV19	TRBJ2-2	-	CASSPGLGGSGELFF	TGTGCCAGTAGTCCAGGCCTTGGGGGAAGCGGGGAGCTGTTTTTT
-	TRBV11-2	TRBJ1-6	-	CASSLVSSYNSPLHF	TGTGCCAGCAGCTTAGTGAGCTCCTATAATTCACCCCTCCACTTT
-	TRBV29-1	TRBJ1-5	TRBD1	CSVLQGEDQPQHF	TGCAGCGTGTTACAGGGGGAGGATCAGCCCCAGCATTTT
-	TRBV25-1	TRBJ1-6	-	CASSESWGVGNSPLHF	TGTGCCAGCAGTGAATCTTGGGGGGTTGGGAATTCACCCCTCCACTTT
-	TRBV27	TRBJ1-1	-	CASSLSLNTEAFF	TGTGCCAGCAGTTTGAGTTTGAACACTGAAGCTTTCTTT
-	TRBV5-4	TRBJ2-5	TRBD2	CASSINLAGPGETQYF	TGTGCCAGCAGCATTAATCTAGCGGGACCCGGAGAGACCCAGTACTTC
-	TRBV7-9	TRBJ2-6	-	CASSLGGTGANVLTF	TGTGCCAGCAGCTTAGGAGGGACTGGGGCCAACGTCCTGACTTTC
-	TRBV15	TRBJ2-5	-	CATSGEETQYF	TGTGCCACCAGCGGAGAGGAGACCCAGTACTTC
few	TRBV10-3	TRBJ2-3	TRBD2	CAISESGGSGADTQYF	TGTGCCATCAGTGAGTCAGGCGGGAGCGGCGCAGATACGCAGTATTTT
-	TRBV2	TRBJ1-6	-	CASSAARGAVGSPLHF	TGTGCCAGCAGTGCAGCGAGGGGGGCGGTAGGTTCACCCCTCCACTTT
-	TRBV30	TRBJ2-3	TRBD2	CAWGSLSGRTDTQYF	TGTGCCTGGGGTTCCCTTAGCGGGAGAACAGATACGCAGTATTTT
-	TRBV28	TRBJ2-7	TRBD2	CASRLTSEYEQYF	TGTGCCAGCAGATTGACTAGCGAATACGAGCAGTACTTC
-	TRBV18	TRBJ1-1	-	CASSPQRQGSAFF	TGTGCCAGCTCACCACAACGGCAGGGCTCGGCTTTCTTT
-	TRBV5-1	TRBJ1-3	-	CASNREPGNTIYF	TGCGCCAGTAACAGGGAACCTGGAAACACCATATATTTT
few	TRBV28	TRBJ1-2	TRBD1	CASTSRDSYGYTF	TGTGCCAGCACTTCCCGGGACAGCTATGGCTACACCTTC
-	TRBV27	TRBJ1-1	TRBD1	CASSPTGDTEAFF	TGTGCCAGCAGTCCGACAGGGGACACTGAAGCTTTCTTT